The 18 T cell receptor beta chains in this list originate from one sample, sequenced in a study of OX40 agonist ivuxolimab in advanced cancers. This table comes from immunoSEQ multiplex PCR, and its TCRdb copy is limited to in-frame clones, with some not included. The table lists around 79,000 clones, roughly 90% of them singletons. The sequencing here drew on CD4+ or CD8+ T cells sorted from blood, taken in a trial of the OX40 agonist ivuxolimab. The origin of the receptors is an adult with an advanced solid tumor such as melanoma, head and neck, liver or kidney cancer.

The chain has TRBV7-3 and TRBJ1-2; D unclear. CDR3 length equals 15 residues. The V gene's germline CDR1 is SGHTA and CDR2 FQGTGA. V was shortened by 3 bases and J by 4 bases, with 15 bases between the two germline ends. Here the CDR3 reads CASSFGPSIGYGYTF. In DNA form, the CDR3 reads TGTGCCAGCAGCTTCGGACCCTCGATCGGCTATGGCTACACCTTC.

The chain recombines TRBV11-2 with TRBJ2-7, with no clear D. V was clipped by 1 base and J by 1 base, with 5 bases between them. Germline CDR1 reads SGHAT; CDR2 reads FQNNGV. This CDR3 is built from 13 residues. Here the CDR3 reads CASSLAQSYEQYF. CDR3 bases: TGTGCCAGCAGCTTAGCCCAGTCCTACGAGCAGTACTTC.

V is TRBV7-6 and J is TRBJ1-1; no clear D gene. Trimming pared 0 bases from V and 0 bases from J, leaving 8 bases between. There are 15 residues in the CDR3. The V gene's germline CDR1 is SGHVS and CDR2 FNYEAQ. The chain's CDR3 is CASSLAQELNTEAFF. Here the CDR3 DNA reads TGTGCCAGCAGCTTAGCCCAGGAACTGAACACTGAAGCTTTCTTT.

DNA of the CDR3: TGTGCCAGCAGCTTAGAATCTTACAGCTTTAACACTGAAGCTTTCTTT. This translates into CASSLESYSFNTEAFF. The chain joins TRBV7-2 to TRBJ1-1, with D unresolved. The CDR3 runs to 16 residues. Trimming removed 1 base at V and 2 bases at J, with 14 bases between. Looked up from germline, CDR1 is SGHTA and CDR2 is FQGNSA.

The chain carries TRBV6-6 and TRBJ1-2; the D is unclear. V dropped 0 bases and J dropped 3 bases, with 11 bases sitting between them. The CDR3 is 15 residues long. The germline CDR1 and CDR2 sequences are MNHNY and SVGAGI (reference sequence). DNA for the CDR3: TGTGCCAGCAGTTACTCGCGCCAGGCTGACTATGGCTACACCTTC. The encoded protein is CASSYSRQADYGYTF.

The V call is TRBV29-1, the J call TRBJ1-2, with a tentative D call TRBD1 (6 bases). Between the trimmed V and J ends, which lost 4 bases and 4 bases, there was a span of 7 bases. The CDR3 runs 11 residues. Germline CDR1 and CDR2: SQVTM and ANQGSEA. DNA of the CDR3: TGCAGCGTTGTGGGGGCCTATGGCTACACCTTC. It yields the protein CSVVGAYGYTF.

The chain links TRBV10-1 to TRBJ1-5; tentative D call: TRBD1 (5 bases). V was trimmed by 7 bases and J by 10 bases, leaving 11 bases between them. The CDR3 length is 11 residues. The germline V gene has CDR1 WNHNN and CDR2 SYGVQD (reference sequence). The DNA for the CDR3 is TGCGCCAGCACTTCAAGGGGACCCCAGCATTTT. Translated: CASTSRGPQHF.

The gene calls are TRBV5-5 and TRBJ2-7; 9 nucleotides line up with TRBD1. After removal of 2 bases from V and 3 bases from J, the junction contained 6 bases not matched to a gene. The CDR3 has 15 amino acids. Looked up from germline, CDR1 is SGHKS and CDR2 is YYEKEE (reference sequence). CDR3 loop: CASSFSGTGYYEQYF. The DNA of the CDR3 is TGTGCCAGCAGCTTTTCCGGGACAGGGTACTACGAGCAGTACTTC.

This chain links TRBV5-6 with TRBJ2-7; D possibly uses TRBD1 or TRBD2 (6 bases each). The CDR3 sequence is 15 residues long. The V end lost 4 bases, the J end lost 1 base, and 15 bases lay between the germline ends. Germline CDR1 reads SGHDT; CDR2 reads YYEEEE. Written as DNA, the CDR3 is TGTGCCAGCAGCCTAGGCGGGACACATTCCTACGAGCAGTACTTC. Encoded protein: CASSLGGTHSYEQYF.

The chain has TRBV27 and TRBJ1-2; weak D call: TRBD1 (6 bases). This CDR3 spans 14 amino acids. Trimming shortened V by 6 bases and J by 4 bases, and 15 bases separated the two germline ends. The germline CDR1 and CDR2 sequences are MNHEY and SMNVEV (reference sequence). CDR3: CASRITGMVYGYTF. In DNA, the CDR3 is TGTGCCAGCAGAATTACAGGGATGGTCTATGGCTACACCTTC.

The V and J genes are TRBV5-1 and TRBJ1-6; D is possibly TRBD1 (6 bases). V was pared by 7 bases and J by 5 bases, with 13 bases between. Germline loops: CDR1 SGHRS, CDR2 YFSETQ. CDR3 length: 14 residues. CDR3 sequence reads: CASRGPGDNSPLHF. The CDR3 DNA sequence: TGCGCCAGCCGGGGGCCGGGGGATAATTCACCCCTCCACTTT.

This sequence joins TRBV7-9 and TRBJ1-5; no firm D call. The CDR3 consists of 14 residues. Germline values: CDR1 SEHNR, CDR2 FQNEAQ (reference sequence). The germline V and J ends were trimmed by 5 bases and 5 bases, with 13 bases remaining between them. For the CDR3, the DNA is TGTGCCAGCAGCGGAGGTCTTTGGGATCAGCCCCAGCATTTT. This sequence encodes CASSGGLWDQPQHF.

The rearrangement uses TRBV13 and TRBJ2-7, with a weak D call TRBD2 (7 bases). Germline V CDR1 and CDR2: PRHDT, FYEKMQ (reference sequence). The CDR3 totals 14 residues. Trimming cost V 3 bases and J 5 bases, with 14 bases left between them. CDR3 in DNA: TGTGCCAGCAGCTTTGGAGGGGGGGTGAACGAGCAGTACTTC. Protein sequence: CASSFGGGVNEQYF.

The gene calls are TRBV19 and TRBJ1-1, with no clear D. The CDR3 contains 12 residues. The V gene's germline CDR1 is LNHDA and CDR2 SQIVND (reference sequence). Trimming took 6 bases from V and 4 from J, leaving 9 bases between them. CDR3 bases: TGTGCCAGTAGGCCAGGTAGCACTGAAGCTTTCTTT. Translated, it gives CASRPGSTEAFF.

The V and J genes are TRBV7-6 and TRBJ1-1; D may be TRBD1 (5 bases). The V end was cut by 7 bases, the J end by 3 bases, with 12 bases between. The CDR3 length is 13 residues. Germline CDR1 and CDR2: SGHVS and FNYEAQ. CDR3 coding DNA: TGTGCCAGCAACCGGGACCTGGACACTGAAGCTTTCTTT. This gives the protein CASNRDLDTEAFF. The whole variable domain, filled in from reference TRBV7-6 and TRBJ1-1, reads GAGVSQSPRYKVTKRGQDVALRCDPISGHVSLYWYRQALGQGPEFLTYFNYEAQQDKSGLPNDRFSAERPEGSISTLTIQRTEQRDSAMYRCASNRDLDTEAFFGQGTRLTVV.

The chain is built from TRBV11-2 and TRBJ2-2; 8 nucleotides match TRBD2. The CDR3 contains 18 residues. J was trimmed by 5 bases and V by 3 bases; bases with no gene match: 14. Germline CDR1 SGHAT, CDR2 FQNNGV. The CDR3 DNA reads TGTGCCAGCAGCTTTAACTCCCTCTTAGCGGGGAGAACCGGGGAGCTGTTTTTT. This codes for CASSFNSLLAGRTGELFF.

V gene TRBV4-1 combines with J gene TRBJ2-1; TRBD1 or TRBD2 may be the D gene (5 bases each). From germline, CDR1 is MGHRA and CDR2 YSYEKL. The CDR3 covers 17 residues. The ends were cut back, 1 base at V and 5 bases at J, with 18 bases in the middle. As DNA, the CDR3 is TGCGCCAGCAGCCAAGTCCGGGGCAAGGGGTATGACAATGAGCAGTTCTTC. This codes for CASSQVRGKGYDNEQFF.

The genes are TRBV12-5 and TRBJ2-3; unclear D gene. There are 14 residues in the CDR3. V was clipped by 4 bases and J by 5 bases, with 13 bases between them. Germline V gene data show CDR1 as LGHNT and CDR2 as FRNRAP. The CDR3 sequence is CASGSDFQVDTQYF. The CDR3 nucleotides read TGTGCTAGTGGTTCAGACTTTCAGGTAGATACGCAGTATTTT. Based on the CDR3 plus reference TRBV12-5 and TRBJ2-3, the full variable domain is DARVTQTPRHKVTEMGQEVTMRCQPILGHNTVFWYRQTMMQGLELLAYFRNRAPLDDSGMPKDRFSAEMPDATLATLKIQPSEPRDSAVYFCASGSDFQVDTQYFGPGTRLTVL.